The table lists the clone carrying this T cell receptor beta chain with a few counts. Its antigen is unknown. These data belong to a study of early T cells in non-severe SARS-CoV-2 infection. Study background: Sequenced bulk RNA came from whole blood that was unsorted, and chains were unpaired.

The CDR3 length is 12 residues. Germline CDR1 is SQVTM and CDR2 is ANQGSEA. The V segment lost 4 bases and the J segment 6 bases; nucleotides outside the gene matches: 2. Notes on the study in general: There was a bias toward anti-spike CD8 responses in VDJdb matching, which missed private and CD4 specificities.

Individual cDNA molecules received unique molecular identifiers. TCRdb reprocessed the 5' RACE reads with MiXCR, giving one entry per CDR3 protein. The data contain tens of thousands of distinct CDR3 sequences, 8.5% to 12% of them singletons. The receptor was derived from an adult who was a healthcare worker with PCR-confirmed SARS-CoV-2 infection or an uninfected control (not recorded which). V is TRBV29-1 and J is TRBJ2-4; 8 bases are a match to TRBD1. The sample was whole blood. The CDR3 loop is CSVGTGRNIQYF. As DNA, the CDR3 is TGCAGCGTTGGGACAGGGCGAAACATTCAGTACTTC. The whole variable domain, filled in from reference TRBV29-1 and TRBJ2-4, reads SAVISQKPSRDICQRGTSLTIQCQVDSQVTMMFWYRQQPGQSLTLIATANQGSEATYESGFVIDKFPISRPNLTFSTLTVSNMSPEDSSIYLCSVGTGRNIQYFGAGTRLSVL.